These 7 T cell receptor beta chains were sequenced from one sample in a study of T cell repertoires in cytomegalovirus infection. Via MiXCR, TCRdb re-called the reads, giving one row per CDR3 protein. This table holds approximately 110,000 distinct CDR3 sequences, around 30% found once. Their specific antigens are unknown. The sequencing here drew on CD8+ T cells from cultured PBMCs, taken from culture after CMV antigen stimulation. These receptors originate from a human donor in good health (CMV status not recorded). Some clones in this sample may be carry-over from other donors' samples.

The rearrangement links TRBV19 to TRBJ2-1, with D possibly matching TRBD2 (6 bases). Per germline, CDR1 LNHDA and CDR2 SQIVND (reference sequence). This CDR3 spans 14 amino acids. V lost 3 bases to trimming and J lost 0 bases, with 6 bases between them. CDR3 amino acids: CASSMTSSYNEQFF. DNA for the CDR3: TGTGCCAGTAGTATGACTAGCTCCTACAATGAGCAGTTCTTC.

This clonotype was seen only a few times. The chain recombines TRBV2 with TRBJ2-3; 10 nucleotides match TRBD2. The CDR3 totals 17 residues. V shed 6 bases, J shed 2 bases, and the junction held 11 bases outside the gene matches. Per the germline V gene, CDR1 is SNHLY and CDR2 is FYNNEI. As DNA, the CDR3 is TGTGCCAGCAGAGTTCTTACTAGCGGGGCGTTCACAGATACGCAGTATTTT. Translating gives CASRVLTSGAFTDTQYF.

This clonotype came up many times. This chain links TRBV7-2 with TRBJ1-2; 9 bases are shared with TRBD1. The ends lost 0 bases at V and 7 bases at J; junction bases unmatched: 12. Per the germline V gene, CDR1 is SGHTA and CDR2 is FQGNSA. This CDR3 has 17 amino acids. CDR3 loop: CASSLAYNRGRGGGYTF. The CDR3 region has the DNA TGTGCCAGCAGCTTAGCGTATAACAGGGGGCGCGGGGGTGGCTACACCTTC.

The rearrangement joins TRBV4-1 to TRBJ2-7; 8 bases are shared with TRBD2. The trim removed 3 bases at V and 3 bases at J, leaving 10 bases unmatched. The CDR3 has 16 residues. Germline lookup yields CDR1 MGHRA and CDR2 YSYEKL. Here the CDR3 reads CASSQDGGGLLYEQYF. The CDR3, as DNA: TGCGCCAGCAGCCAGGATGGCGGGGGGCTTCTCTACGAGCAGTACTTC.

In its sample, this clonotype was seen a few times. The genes are TRBV6-2 or TRBV6-3 and TRBJ2-7, with TRBD1 matching over 9 bases. Germline values: CDR1 MNHEY, CDR2 SVGEGT. This CDR3 is built from 15 residues. Trimming removed 6 bases from V and 5 bases from J; junction bases left unmatched: 11. CDR3: CASSIKRDRVNEQYF. The DNA for the CDR3 is TGTGCCAGCAGCATTAAACGGGACAGGGTTAACGAGCAGTACTTC.

This clonotype was seen more than once but under ten times. The genes are TRBV7-6 and TRBJ2-7, with unresolved D. The CDR3 contains 13 residues. Trimming shortened V by 0 bases and J by 7 bases, and 10 bases separated the two germline ends. Per the germline V gene, CDR1 is SGHVS and CDR2 is FNYEAQ. The CDR3 spells CASSLAGQGEQYF. CDR3 bases: TGTGCCAGCAGCTTAGCAGGCCAAGGGGAGCAGTACTTC.

This clonotype came up a few times. V is TRBV6-1 and J is TRBJ1-6; D is perhaps TRBD1 (6 bases). Trimming removed 10 bases at V and 17 bases at J, with 15 bases between. Germline CDR1 is MNHNS and CDR2 is SASEGT. CDR3 length: 10 residues. In nucleotides, the CDR3 is TGTGCCACCCACGGGGGCCCGGTCCACTTT. Translated: CATHGGPVHF.